The following is a TCR beta chain sequence with its context. The antigen remains unidentified. This sample's time point: week 35, safety follow-up. In the vaccine, a single dose held 300 ug of the mutant IDH1 20-mer peptide, along with topical imiquimod. Patients were given eight vaccinations, scheduled in weeks 1, 3, 5, 7, 11, 15, 19 and 23. Tumors from donors were new WHO grade 3 or 4 IDH1-mutant astrocytomas with ATRX loss. The table came from immunoSEQ multiplex PCR; TCRdb's copy has only in-frame clones and leaves some out. The sample holds some 45,000 clones, approximately 80% seen once. The CDR3 loop spans 14 amino acids. Per the germline V gene, CDR1 is SNHLY and CDR2 is FYNNEI. Trimming removed 7 bases at V and 2 bases at J, with 12 bases between. The record originates from a study of a mutant IDH1 vaccine in newly diagnosed glioma. Overall study: Vaccinations were initiated 4-6 weeks following radiotherapy alone, or were given together with temozolomide cycles.

This sequence originates from a woman between 50 and 59 years old with glioma. J is TRBJ2-1 and V is TRBV2; a weak D match, TRBD2 (6 bases). The specimen was PBMCs, collected from a glioma patient whose treatment included an IDH1 peptide vaccine. DNA of the CDR3: TGTGCCAGCAATTGGGGGGTCGCCTACAATGAGCAGTTCTTC. Protein: CASNWGVAYNEQFF.